This T cell receptor beta chain emerged from a study of shared clonotypes between healthy human individuals. Study as a whole: A few men and a couple of women, aged 18 to 49, were donors. Overall study results and limits: Depth of sequencing was expected to influence donor clonotype sharing. What naive subsets generally showed was a larger estimated richness than memory subsets showed.

V lost 3 bases, J lost 7 bases, and 9 bases lay in between. Germline V gene lookup returns CDR1 SGHVS and CDR2 FNYEAQ. This CDR3 has 13 amino acids. A remark on this clone: Its antigen remains unknown.

Some clones are missing from TCRdb's copy, which holds only in-frame ones; the method was immunoSEQ multiplex PCR. The sample includes roughly 2 million clones, roughly 94% of them seen just once. Selected positively for CCR7 and CD45RO-negative, naive CD8 cells excluded terminally differentiated effector memory CD45RA+ cells. This receptor was taken from a man aged 18 to 29 in good health. The chain joins TRBV7-6 to TRBJ2-2, with D possibly being TRBD2 (6 bases). Sequenced: naive CD8+ T cells sorted from blood. DNA of the CDR3: TGTGCCAGCAGCTTGGGGGGAGGCGGGGAGCTGTTTTTT. Its translation is CASSLGGGGELFF.